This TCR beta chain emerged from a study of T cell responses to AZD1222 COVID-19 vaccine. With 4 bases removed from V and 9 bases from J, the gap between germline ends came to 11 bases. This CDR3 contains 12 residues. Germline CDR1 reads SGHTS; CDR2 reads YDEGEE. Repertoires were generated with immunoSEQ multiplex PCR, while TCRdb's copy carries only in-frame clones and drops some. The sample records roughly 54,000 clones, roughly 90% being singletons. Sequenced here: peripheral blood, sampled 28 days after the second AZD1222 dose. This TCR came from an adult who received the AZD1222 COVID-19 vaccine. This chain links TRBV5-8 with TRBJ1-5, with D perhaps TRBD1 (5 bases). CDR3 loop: CASSRGGLPQHF. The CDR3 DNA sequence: TGTGCCAGCAGCAGGGGCGGTTTGCCCCAGCATTTT.